This TCR beta chain was sequenced in a study of T cells in Graves' hyperthyroidism and ophthalmopathy. Study as a whole: The blood sample was taken at first diagnosis, before treatment began.

Overall study results and limits: The model foresaw ophthalmopathy a median roughly 6 months prior to onset. Most clonotypes that expanded in the thyroid above 0.001 also showed up in blood.

Authors of the study amplified TCR beta CDR3 regions from RNA transcripts. TCR CDR3 regions were first amplified by RT-PCR with HTBI primers. TCRdb re-analysed the multiplex PCR reads in MiXCR, keeping a single row per CDR3 protein. Altogether about 600,000 distinct CDR3 sequences are present, about 16% being singletons, with the ten largest covering roughly 3.5%. For this clonotype: Antigen unknown.

The CDR3 totals 17 residues. The germline CDR1 and CDR2 sequences are DFQATT and SNEGSKA (reference sequence). The junction had 17 bases not matched to a gene; V was cut back by 3 bases and J by 3 bases. Diagnosis relied on clinical symptoms, serum thyroxine and TRAb, thyroid ultrasound and orbital computed tomography. The chain is built from TRBV20-1 and TRBJ2-7; 7 bases align to TRBD1. Sequencing input: blood. This clonotype originated in a woman aged 40 to 50 with Graves' ophthalmopathy. CDR3 coding DNA: TGCAGTGCTAGTGGTCCGCCCGGAGGACAGGCCTACTACGAGCAGTACTTC. Encoded protein: CSASGPPGGQAYYEQYF.